What follows are 18 T cell receptor beta chains derived from one specimen sequenced in a study of CXCR3-negative and CXCR3-positive naive CD8 T cells. Study-level points and caveats: CXCR3-positive naive cells had TRB CDR3s that were more hydrophobic than CXCR3-negative naive cells had.

UMI-labeled 5' RACE yielded the TRB cDNA libraries. TCRdb reanalyzed the 5' RACE reads, giving one entry per CDR3 protein sequence and no DNA. The record lists about 84,000 distinct CDR3 sequences, of which the ten most abundant hold about 0.62%. Which antigens these TCRs recognize remains unknown. Sequenced sample: naive CXCR3+ CD8+ T cells from blood. Subset in this sample: CD45RO-CCR7+CD27+CD95- naive CD8+ T cells expressing CXCR3 (TNR3+). The receptors shown here come from a human donor in good health. Some clones in this sample may be carry-over from other donors' samples.

J is TRBJ2-7 and V is TRBV28; TCRdb returns TRBD1, unconfirmable since there is no DNA. Germline assignment: CDR1 MDHEN and CDR2 SYDVKM. The CDR3 contains 13 residues. CDR3 residues: CASIRAFSHEQYF.

The J gene is TRBJ1-6, the V gene TRBV28; absent DNA, TCRdb's TRBD1 call cannot be checked. Germline V gene sequence: CDR1 MDHEN, CDR2 SYDVKM. The CDR3 extends over 14 amino acids. This chain's CDR3 is CASSLDRELSPLHF.

Here the CDR3 reads CASSFGQGSYEQYF. This sequence joins TRBV7-2 and TRBJ2-7; TCRdb's assignment of TRBD1 cannot be checked, as there is no DNA. The CDR3 runs 14 residues. Per the germline V gene, CDR1 is SGHTA and CDR2 is FQGNSA.

This chain links TRBV6-5 with TRBJ2-1. This CDR3 has 11 residues. Germline V gene sequence: CDR1 MNHEY, CDR2 SVGAGI. This CDR3 is CASSYRNEQFF.

The genes are TRBV7-8 and TRBJ2-7; TCRdb lists TRBD2, though no DNA is available to test this call. Germline V gene sequence: CDR1 SGHVS, CDR2 FQNEAQ. The CDR3 is 16 residues long. CDR3: CASSLVAWLAGDEQYF.

The V call is TRBV4-3, the J call TRBJ2-1; TCRdb picks TRBD2, but there is no DNA to check that call. Per the germline V gene, CDR1 is LGHNA and CDR2 is YSLEER. This CDR3 spans 19 amino acids. CDR3 in amino acids: CASSQDPPGSPRVYNEQFF.

The chain uses TRBV12-3 or TRBV12-4 and TRBJ2-3; the D call of TRBD1 rests on TCRdb alone, since no DNA is present to check it. The CDR3 is 17 amino acids. The CDR3 is CASSPGTARRLTDTQYF.

This rearrangement joins TRBV5-4 to TRBJ2-3; there is no DNA to check the TCRdb D call of TRBD1. Germline CDR1 is SGHNT and CDR2 is YYREEE (reference sequence). The CDR3 sequence is 12 residues long. The CDR3: CASSLGGGAQYF.

The chain combines TRBV12-3 or TRBV12-4 with TRBJ2-1. The length of the CDR3 is 15 residues. CDR3 sequence reads: CASSDRDSFYGEQFF.

The rearrangement joins TRBV25-1 to TRBJ2-1. This CDR3 region has 14 residues. Germline lookup yields CDR1 MGHDK and CDR2 SYGVNS. The CDR3 sequence: CASSEWYGVNEQFF.

This rearrangement joins TRBV29-1 to TRBJ2-1; the TCRdb call, TRBD2, lacks DNA for checking. The germline V gene encodes CDR1 SQVTM and CDR2 ANQGSEA. The CDR3 is made up of 13 amino acids. The CDR3 reads CSVVAGGKNEQFF.

The rearrangement links TRBV15 to TRBJ1-2; lacking DNA, the TRBD1 call made by TCRdb goes unchecked. This CDR3 is 15 amino acids long. CDR1 and CDR2 (germline): LNHNV, YYDKDF (reference sequence). CDR3 in amino acids: CATSREYGDTHGYTF. The full variable domain, with the rest looked up from reference TRBV15 and TRBJ1-2, is DAMVIQNPRYQVTQFGKPVTLSCSQTLNHNVMYWYQQKSSQAPKLLFHYYDKDFNNEADTPDNFQSRRPNTSFCFLDIRSPGLGDTAMYLCATSREYGDTHGYTFGSGTRLTVV.

CDR3 in amino acids: CASSLPDGYEQYF. The V call is TRBV5-1, the J call TRBJ2-7. Germline V CDR1 and CDR2: SGHRS, YFSETQ. The CDR3 loop spans 13 amino acids.

The chain joins TRBV12-3 or TRBV12-4 to TRBJ2-7; no DNA is available, so the TRBD2 call from TCRdb remains unchecked. The CDR3 totals 16 residues. The CDR3: CASSFSRGSGSYEQYF.

The chain couples TRBV29-1 to TRBJ2-5; with no DNA, the TCRdb D assignment of TRBD1 cannot be verified. This CDR3 spans 12 amino acids. CDR1 is SQVTM and CDR2 is ANQGSEA in the germline V gene. CDR3 region: CSVPRTEETQYF.

The chain has TRBV29-1 and TRBJ2-7; TCRdb selects TRBD2, and the lack of DNA leaves this call unchecked. The V gene's germline CDR1 is SQVTM and CDR2 ANQGSEA. The CDR3 length is 12 residues. The CDR3 here is CSFAGLYYEQYF.

The chain carries TRBV5-8 and TRBJ2-7; checking the TCRdb D call of TRBD2 is not possible without DNA. CDR3 size: 17 residues. Germline V gene lookup returns CDR1 SGHTS and CDR2 YDEGEE. CDR3 sequence reads: CASSGGLAETPGYEQYF.

The V and J genes are TRBV27 and TRBJ2-1; as DNA is missing, the TRBD2 call by TCRdb cannot be tested. The CDR3 spans 15 residues. Germline V gene data show CDR1 as MNHEY and CDR2 as SMNVEV (reference sequence). CDR3 protein: CASTFSGLFYNEQFF.